The rows below give T cell receptor beta chains drawn from one sample of a study of T-cell memory formation after mild COVID-19. MiXCR, run by TCRdb on the 5' RACE reads, gives a single entry per CDR3 protein. The sample has about 110,000 distinct CDR3 sequences; about an eighth are singletons. Sequencing used PBMCs or a T cell subset sorted from them (not recorded which). These receptors originate from a young man who had mild COVID-19 (a few samples of this study predate the infection). Cell type and time point are not known. Both conserved end residues are part of each CDR3. The D gene is left open where the match is weak. Size is omitted from some rows. Given values are once, few, many or a class for expanded clones.

v_call	d_call	j_call	clone_size	cdr3_nt	cdr3_aa
TRBV12-3/TRBV12-4	NA	TRBJ1-5	NA	TGTGCCAGCACCCCTCGGGGGAGCAATCAGCCCCAGCATTTT	CASTPRGSNQPQHF
TRBV6-2/TRBV6-3	NA	TRBJ2-1	NA	TGTGCCAGCAGTTCTTCAGGTTATAGCTCCTACAATGAGCAGTTCTTC	CASSSSGYSSYNEQFF
TRBV7-2	TRBD1	TRBJ1-4	NA	TGTGCCAGCAGCTTCAGACAGGGGGCATCGGAAAAACTGTTTTTT	CASSFRQGASEKLFF
TRBV27	NA	TRBJ2-2	NA	TGTGCCAGCAGTTTCAGCAGGGGAGTTGTCGGGGAGCTGTTTTTT	CASSFSRGVVGELFF
TRBV4-1	NA	TRBJ2-7	few	TGCGCCAGCAGCCAAGATGGACCCCTGAGCTCCTACGAGCAGTACTTC	CASSQDGPLSSYEQYF
TRBV4-1	NA	TRBJ1-1	NA	TGCGCCAGCAGCCAAGATGGGGGGACACTGAACACTGAAGCTTTCTTT	CASSQDGGTLNTEAFF
TRBV20-1	NA	TRBJ2-2	NA	TGCAGTGTTCCATCCACCGGAATACCGAACACCGGGGAGCTGTTTTTT	CSVPSTGIPNTGELFF
TRBV3-1	NA	TRBJ2-7	NA	TGTGCCAGCAGCCTCGACTGGGGCTCCTACGAGCAGTACTTC	CASSLDWGSYEQYF
TRBV6-5	NA	TRBJ1-1	few	TGTGCCAGCAGTTACGCCTCGGGGACTGAAGCTTTCTTT	CASSYASGTEAFF
TRBV10-3	NA	TRBJ1-1	NA	TGTGCCATCAGTGAGACTCCACAGGATACTGAAGCTTTCTTT	CAISETPQDTEAFF
TRBV27	NA	TRBJ2-1	NA	TGTGCCAGCAGTTTAGGGGGTTATGAGGGCAATGAGCAGTTCTTC	CASSLGGYEGNEQFF
TRBV11-3	TRBD2	TRBJ2-1	NA	TGTGCCAGCAGCTACGGACTAGCGGGGGGGCCCTACAATGAGCAGTTCTTC	CASSYGLAGGPYNEQFF
TRBV5-1	NA	TRBJ2-3	NA	TGCGCCAGCAGCTTGTTCGGGTCGAGCACAGATACGCAGTATTTT	CASSLFGSSTDTQYF
TRBV5-1	NA	TRBJ2-7	many	TGCGCCAGCAGCTCAGAAGGGAGCTCCTACGAGCAGTACTTC	CASSSEGSSYEQYF
TRBV6-2/TRBV6-3	TRBD1	TRBJ1-6	NA	TGTGCCAGCACCGGGACAGCTAATTCACCCCTCCACTTT	CASTGTANSPLHF
TRBV12-3/TRBV12-4	NA	TRBJ2-2	many	TGTGCCAGCAGTTCTAGCTTCGGGGAGCTGTTTTTT	CASSSSFGELFF
TRBV5-8	TRBD2	TRBJ2-1	few	TGTGCCAGCAGCTACACTCCAATAAGCGGGGGGGCCAATGAGCAGTTCTTC	CASSYTPISGGANEQFF
TRBV4-1	NA	TRBJ1-2	NA	TGCGCCAGCAGCGAGTCCGACAGCGACTATGGCTACACCTTC	CASSESDSDYGYTF
TRBV7-7	TRBD2	TRBJ2-1	NA	TGTGCTAGCAGCTCCCTAGCGGGGGGGCCTCGGAATGAGCAGTTCTTC	CASSSLAGGPRNEQFF
TRBV7-9	NA	TRBJ1-5	few	TGTGCCAGCAGCCTGGGGAGTCAGCCCCAGCATTTT	CASSLGSQPQHF
TRBV4-3	NA	TRBJ1-1	many	TGCGCCAGCAGCCGGCTCAGTGGTGGCGCTGAAGCTTTCTTT	CASSRLSGGAEAFF
TRBV6-5	TRBD1	TRBJ1-1	few	TGTGCCAGCAGTTACTCGAAAGGGACAGGGGGCACTGAAGCTTTCTTT	CASSYSKGTGGTEAFF
TRBV20-1	NA	TRBJ2-7	few	TGCAGTGCTGGTCTCAGGGGCCACGAGCAGTACTTC	CSAGLRGHEQYF
TRBV3-1	TRBD2	TRBJ2-7	NA	TGTGCCAGCAGCCAGGGAGGGACGAACAACGCCGAGCAGTACTTC	CASSQGGTNNAEQYF
TRBV6-5	NA	TRBJ2-3	NA	TGTGCCAGCAGTTACAATGGGGTGGAGAGCGCGCAGTATTTT	CASSYNGVESAQYF
TRBV12-3/TRBV12-4	NA	TRBJ2-5	NA	TGTGCCAGCAGTCTCACAGGGTTGGGAGAGACCCAGTACTTC	CASSLTGLGETQYF
TRBV7-9	TRBD2	TRBJ2-7	few	TGTGCCAGCAGCCCGCGGACTAGCGGGGGGCCCGGCCCCTCCTACGAGCAGTACTTC	CASSPRTSGGPGPSYEQYF
TRBV6-6	NA	TRBJ1-3	NA	TGTGCCAGCAGTGAGGGACGACGGGGGCGGAACACCATATATTTT	CASSEGRRGRNTIYF
TRBV6-5	NA	TRBJ2-5	NA	TGTGCCAGCAGCTCCGAAATTACGGAGACCCAGTACTTC	CASSSEITETQYF
TRBV20-1	NA	TRBJ2-3	NA	TGCAGTGCTAGAGATTTAGAGTCCCGCACAGATACGCAGTATTTT	CSARDLESRTDTQYF
TRBV4-2	NA	TRBJ1-2	NA	TGTGCCAGCAGCCAAGTCAGGGACTGGGAAAACTATGGCTACACCTTC	CASSQVRDWENYGYTF
TRBV6-5	TRBD2	TRBJ2-3	NA	TGTGCCAGCAGTACCGGGACTAGCAGCCCAGATACGCAGTATTTT	CASSTGTSSPDTQYF
TRBV12-5	TRBD1	TRBJ2-7	few	TGTGCTAGTGCCGAGACAGGGGGGACCTACGAGCAGTACTTC	CASAETGGTYEQYF
TRBV6-5	NA	TRBJ2-3	NA	TGTGCCACCTCACAGCAGATCCGAAACACAGATACGCAGTATTTT	CATSQQIRNTDTQYF
TRBV6-4	NA	TRBJ2-3	few	TGTGCCAGCAGTGACCAGGGGAGTAGCACAGATACGCAGTATTTT	CASSDQGSSTDTQYF
TRBV4-1	NA	TRBJ2-7	NA	TGCGCCAGCAGCAAACAAACGGGAGTGTCCTACGAGCAGTACTTC	CASSKQTGVSYEQYF
TRBV18	NA	TRBJ2-1	few	TGTGCCAGCTCACCCGGGGGGGGACAGGACAATGAGCAGTTCTTC	CASSPGGGQDNEQFF
TRBV7-9	NA	TRBJ1-5	NA	TGTGCCAGCAGCTTTACGGATAGCAATCAGCCCCAGCATTTT	CASSFTDSNQPQHF
TRBV3-1	NA	TRBJ2-1	few	TGTGCCAGCAGCCAAGATAGGTTTGTTCGGGAACACAATGAGCAGTTCTTC	CASSQDRFVREHNEQFF
TRBV11-2	NA	TRBJ2-2	few	TGTGCCAGCAGCTTATGGAACCCTTACACCGGGGAGCTGTTTTTT	CASSLWNPYTGELFF
TRBV5-6	NA	TRBJ2-1	NA	TGTGCCAGCAGCTTGGGAGTCCAGGTTAGCTCCTACAATGAGCAGTTCTTC	CASSLGVQVSSYNEQFF
TRBV9	NA	TRBJ1-1	few	TGTGCCAGCAGCGTGGGGGACACTGAAGCTTTCTTT	CASSVGDTEAFF
TRBV4-1	NA	TRBJ1-1	few	TGCGCCAGCAGCCAAGTATCAGGGATGACTGAAGCTTTCTTT	CASSQVSGMTEAFF
TRBV4-3	NA	TRBJ2-3	NA	TGCGCCAGCAGCCAAGATTGGAGAGTTGCTCGGACAGATACGCAGTATTTT	CASSQDWRVARTDTQYF
TRBV30	NA	TRBJ1-4	NA	TGTGCCTGGAGTGTTGGCAATGAAAAACTGTTTTTT	CAWSVGNEKLFF
TRBV5-6	NA	TRBJ1-3	NA	TGTGCCAGCAGCCCATCCCGGGCCTCTGGAAACACCATATATTTT	CASSPSRASGNTIYF
TRBV4-2	NA	TRBJ1-1	NA	TGTGCCAGCAGCCCCCGCGGAGGGAACACTGAAGCTTTCTTT	CASSPRGGNTEAFF